Listed below are T cell receptor beta chains from one sample, sequenced in a study of T cells in Graves' hyperthyroidism and ophthalmopathy. TCRdb ran MiXCR on the multiplex PCR reads and lists one entry per CDR3 protein. The table lists some 360,000 distinct CDR3 sequences, approximately 15% of them singletons. Sequences were obtained from blood. The receptor source for this set is a woman between 55 and 75 years old with Graves' hyperthyroidism. Each CDR3 is given with its conserved first and last residue.

TRBV19	TRBJ1-1	CASSTNRGPLTHTEAFF
TRBV28	TRBJ2-7	CASSLGQEKDEQYF
TRBV20-1	TRBJ1-2	CSARDGTGGSYTF
TRBV18	TRBJ2-4	CASSPPSGGAKNIQYF
TRBV6-1	TRBJ2-7	CASIGLASSYEQYF
TRBV9	TRBJ2-7	CASSASAGGSYEQYF
TRBV11-3	TRBJ2-1	CASSLEGGLSEQFF
TRBV6-1	TRBJ1-3	CASSAGQGKNTIYF
TRBV6-2/TRBV6-3	TRBJ2-3	CASSLPGVTDTQYF
TRBV7-9	TRBJ2-1	CASSPRGGKPSYNEQFF
TRBV28	TRBJ2-7	CASRSAGTSGDYEQYF
TRBV29-1	TRBJ1-1	CSVLGRAGTEAFF
TRBV12-3/TRBV12-4	TRBJ2-1	CASSPDITYNEQFF
TRBV5-5	TRBJ2-1	CASSNGLAGHNEQFF
TRBV7-9	TRBJ1-1	CASTPTDTEAFF
TRBV11-3	TRBJ2-3	CASSFTRGQFDDTQYF
TRBV24-1	TRBJ2-5	CATSAGGGEETQYF
TRBV7-9	TRBJ2-7	CASSPPTRFYEQYF
TRBV11-2	TRBJ2-1	CASSLNRGDEQFF
TRBV2	TRBJ2-3	CASSGTSGRDTQYF
TRBV2	TRBJ2-1	CASRPTSVEQFF
TRBV20-1	TRBJ1-2	CSARGLGQGYGYTF
TRBV6-1	TRBJ2-7	CASNRGGGSYEQYF
TRBV9	TRBJ1-1	CASSPGQNMNTEAFF
TRBV20-1	TRBJ1-2	CSASPGGSNYGYTF
TRBV24-1	TRBJ2-1	CATSDIPLAGESREQFF
TRBV2	TRBJ2-5	CASSVGVAGAGETQYF
TRBV30	TRBJ2-3	CARGAGQSNTDTQYF
TRBV12-3/TRBV12-4	TRBJ2-5	CASSLAREGTQYF
TRBV7-7	TRBJ2-3	CASSQKEVTSGRGTDTQYF
TRBV19	TRBJ2-6	CASTNAAGQGSGANVLTF
TRBV24-1	TRBJ1-5	CATSDSSIGFPQHF
TRBV27	TRBJ2-6	CASSLSGLAGGPGGANVLTF
TRBV12-3/TRBV12-4	TRBJ1-1	CASSSEVNTEAFF
TRBV3-1	TRBJ2-1	CASSTRLAGGPDEQFF
TRBV20-1	TRBJ2-7	CSGGSGNSYEQYF
TRBV12-3/TRBV12-4	TRBJ2-3	CASQRSPAVDTQYF
TRBV24-1	TRBJ1-6	CATNRDGNSPLHF
TRBV7-2	TRBJ2-1	CASSLEAGERNEQFF
TRBV7-6	TRBJ2-5	CASSLEAGGQETQYF
TRBV28	TRBJ2-3	CASSLVGVSLSDTQYF
TRBV10-3	TRBJ2-6	CAISDLRRSGANVLTF